This TCR beta chain was identified during a study of cytomegalovirus exposure and HLA in healthy donors. Study at large: The same platform used for the 666 first-cohort repertoires was also used for the 95 to 150 validation repertoires, as a later analysis reported. Study-level results: Researchers counted around 180 TCR beta chains as cytomegalovirus-associated. The tendency of first-cohort TCR clusters to co-occur in the 120 validation repertoires was identified by a subsequent analysis. Rarity held for most TCR sequences, but there were some public TCRs that occurred in many donors.

Remarks on this clone: Its target is unknown.

Per germline, CDR1 MNHNS and CDR2 SASEGT. V shed 7 bases and J 1 base; nucleotides not matched to a gene: 4. This CDR3 is 14 amino acids long. Measured with immunoSEQ multiplex PCR; TCRdb has only the in-frame clones, and not every one. The table lists about 140,000 clones, approximately 87% of them singletons. The sample was PBMCs. This chain links TRBV6-1 with TRBJ2-4, with TRBD1 matching over 7 bases. The TCR was taken from a man aged 18 to 29 in good health and CMV-seronegative. The CDR3 nucleotides read TGTGCCAGCATAGACAGGGCTGCCAAAAACATTCAGTACTTC. Translation: CASIDRAAKNIQYF.